This TCR beta chain was captured by sequencing in a study of blood T cell repertoires in COVID-19. Turning to the study itself: Sites in the United States, Italy and Spain provided acute and convalescent COVID-19 samples. Nucleic acid was either cDNA or gDNA, and it came from T cells, B-cell-depleted T cells, or PBMCs.

The CDR3 extends over 17 amino acids. Trimming removed 6 bases at V and 12 bases at J, with 29 bases between. Germline V gives CDR1 KGHSH, CDR2 LQKENI. As handled by the study authors: Reference gene primer amplification gave estimated nucleated cell counts. Using immunoSEQ multiplex PCR, the repertoire was profiled, and TCRdb retains in-frame clones only, with some absent. V, J and clone size derive from that table, while D and trimming were established from the DNA sequence. The repertoire holds 210,000 or so clones, 83% seen once, with over 1% in the top ten. Specimen: peripheral blood. The chain carries TRBV18 and TRBJ1-4; D unclear. The receptor was derived from a woman younger than 45 with COVID-19, enrolled during active disease. In nucleotides, the CDR3 is TGTGCCAGCTCCCACAACGGGATTGGTAGAGGATTCAGAGAACTGTTTTTT. Encoded protein: CASSHNGIGRGFRELFF.